This is a list of T cell receptor beta chains from one sample in a study of CD8 T cells in ankylosing spondylitis. Each CDR3 protein is one row after TCRdb ran MiXCR on the 5' RACE reads. Of 250,000 to 350,000 distinct CDR3 sequences detected, approximately 8.2% appear once; the ten largest clones hold more than 12%. The sample was blood, either unsorted or a sorted T cell fraction (not recorded which). Every receptor here comes from a male donor with ankylosing spondylitis. Each CDR3 is given with its conserved first and last residue. The D gene is left open where the match is weak. Size values are once, few and many counts, or a class for expanded clones, and some rows have none.

.	TRBV25-1	TRBJ2-4	TRBD2	TGTGCCAGCAGTGAAGGGAGGGCCGCCAAAAACATTCAGTACTTC	CASSEGRAAKNIQYF
many	TRBV5-1	TRBJ2-2	TRBD1	TGCGCCAGCCGGACAGGACGTACCGGGGAGCTGTTTTTT	CASRTGRTGELFF
few	TRBV29-1	TRBJ2-7	.	TGCAGCGTTGAAGAGGCAGGGTCGGACGAGCAGTACTTC	CSVEEAGSDEQYF
many	TRBV6-1	TRBJ2-2	.	TGTGCCAGCACCTTTTGGGCGGGACTTCGGATGACCGGGGAGCTGTTTTTT	CASTFWAGLRMTGELFF
.	TRBV12-3/TRBV12-4	TRBJ1-5	TRBD1	TGTGCCAGCAGTTTTGGACAGGGGAGTCAGCCCCAGCATTTT	CASSFGQGSQPQHF
.	TRBV28	TRBJ2-1	.	TGTGCCAGCAGTTTGTATTACACCAAGGAGCAGTTCTTC	CASSLYYTKEQFF
few	TRBV28	TRBJ2-2	.	TGTGCCAGCAGGGGGACCGACGACTGGTCGGGTCTGTTTTTT	CASRGTDDWSGLFF
few	TRBV24-1	TRBJ2-1	TRBD2	TGTGCCACCAGTGATTACACTAGCGGGAGATGGGAGCAGTTCTTC	CATSDYTSGRWEQFF
.	TRBV12-3/TRBV12-4	TRBJ2-3	.	TGTGCCAGCAGCCAGGGGACTCTTAGCACAGATACGCAGTATTTT	CASSQGTLSTDTQYF
few	TRBV4-2	TRBJ2-5	.	TGTGCCAGCAGCCGGGCAGGGTCCCAAGAGACCCAGTACTTC	CASSRAGSQETQYF
many	TRBV7-2	TRBJ1-1	.	TGTGCCAGCAGCTTATATCAGATTATGAACACTGAAGCTTTCTTT	CASSLYQIMNTEAFF
.	TRBV27	TRBJ1-1	TRBD1	TGTGCCAGCAGTTCCAGGGGGCTTGCTGAAGCTTTCTTT	CASSSRGLAEAFF
many	TRBV10-3	TRBJ1-6	.	TGTGCCACCCGGGTGGTAGGTGATTCACCCCTCCACTTT	CATRVVGDSPLHF
many	TRBV19	TRBJ2-1	TRBD1	TGTGCCAGTAGTCCCTCGACAGGGCACAATGAGCAGTTCTTC	CASSPSTGHNEQFF
.	TRBV5-1	TRBJ2-2	.	TGCGCCAGCAGCTCCGATACCTTAAGGGGCCCCGGGGAGCTGTTTTTT	CASSSDTLRGPGELFF
many	TRBV27	TRBJ2-7	.	TGTGCCAGCAGTAAACTCACAGGTTCCGAGCAGTACTTC	CASSKLTGSEQYF
.	TRBV4-3	TRBJ2-1	TRBD2	TGCGCCAGCAGCCAAGTTGGGGGGGATGAGCAGTTCTTC	CASSQVGGDEQFF
many	TRBV5-1	TRBJ2-2	TRBD1	TGCGCCAGCAGTGACAGGGGACAGGCGAACACCGGGGAGCTGTTTTTT	CASSDRGQANTGELFF
.	TRBV20-1	TRBJ2-1	.	TGCAGTACCCGGGGGAGCTCCTACAATGAGCAGTTCTTC	CSTRGSSYNEQFF
few	TRBV5-1	TRBJ2-1	TRBD2	TGCGCCAGCAGCCAACTAGCGGGAGCCAAAAATGAGCAGTTCTTC	CASSQLAGAKNEQFF
many	TRBV9	TRBJ2-1	.	TGTGCCAGCAGCGGGGGGGCTAGCGGATTATACAATGAGCAGTTCTTC	CASSGGASGLYNEQFF
once	TRBV11-2	TRBJ2-5	.	TGTGCCAGCACTAGCCATTTCCAAGAGACCCAGTACTTC	CASTSHFQETQYF
few	TRBV7-3	TRBJ1-2	.	TGTGCCAGCAGCGAGGGACATCCGAACTATGGCTACACCTTC	CASSEGHPNYGYTF
many	TRBV7-9	TRBJ2-7	.	TGTGCCAGCAGCTTAGTCGGGATGACCTACGAGCAGTACTTC	CASSLVGMTYEQYF
.	TRBV29-1	TRBJ2-3	.	TGCAGCGTTGAGGTGGGGGTCGAAGATACGCAGTATTTT	CSVEVGVEDTQYF
.	TRBV27	TRBJ2-4	.	TGTGCCAGCAAGGGGCTTGCCAAAAACATTCAGTACTTC	CASKGLAKNIQYF
few	TRBV19	TRBJ1-1	TRBD1	TGTGCCAGTACCTGGGACAGATACACTGAAGCTTTCTTT	CASTWDRYTEAFF
.	TRBV5-5	TRBJ2-4	TRBD1	TGTGCCAGCAGCCCACAGGGGTTGGACATTCAGTACTTC	CASSPQGLDIQYF
many	TRBV7-2	TRBJ2-1	TRBD2	TGTGCCAGCAGCCTCCGGGGGGAAACCTACAATGAGCAGTTCTTC	CASSLRGETYNEQFF
few	TRBV12-3/TRBV12-4	TRBJ2-7	TRBD2	TGTGCCAGCAGTCCTCTAGCGGGGGTGGGCTACGAGCAGTACTTC	CASSPLAGVGYEQYF
few	TRBV15	TRBJ2-2	.	TGTGCCACCAGCAGAGATTGGGGGGGGGAGCTGTTTTTT	CATSRDWGGELFF
few	TRBV5-1	TRBJ2-3	TRBD2	TGCGCCAGCAGCTTAATGCTAGCGGGAGGATCTTTAGATACGCAGTATTTT	CASSLMLAGGSLDTQYF
.	TRBV6-2/TRBV6-3	TRBJ2-7	.	TGTGCCAGCAGTTACTTACCAAGAGAGGACTACGAGCAGTACTTC	CASSYLPREDYEQYF
.	TRBV7-3	TRBJ2-1	.	TGTGCCAGCAGCTTAAGCCGACTGCCCCTAGGTGAGCAGTTCTTC	CASSLSRLPLGEQFF
many	TRBV28	TRBJ1-2	TRBD1	TGTGCCAGCAGTTCGACAGGGTCGGATGGCTACACCTTC	CASSSTGSDGYTF
few	TRBV29-1	TRBJ1-1	TRBD1	TGCAGCGGGCAGGGGGGCACTGAAGCTTTCTTT	CSGQGGTEAFF
.	TRBV7-8	TRBJ2-1	TRBD2	TGTGCCAGCAGTGCCAGGGGACTAGCGGGATATAATGAGCAGTTCTTC	CASSARGLAGYNEQFF
many	TRBV5-1	TRBJ2-2	TRBD1	TGCGCCAGCAGCGGACAGGGGCCTCCGAACACCGGGGAGCTGTTTTTT	CASSGQGPPNTGELFF
many	TRBV12-3/TRBV12-4	TRBJ1-5	.	TGTGCCAGCAGTTACAGGGATAGCAATCAGCCCCAGCATTTT	CASSYRDSNQPQHF
few	TRBV18	TRBJ1-6	TRBD1	TGTGCCAGCTCACCCGCGGACAGGGGGAACTCACCCCTCCACTTT	CASSPADRGNSPLHF
few	TRBV7-8	TRBJ2-4	.	TGTGCCAGCAGCTCAACAGGGGTACCCGGGAGGTACTTC	CASSSTGVPGRYF
many	TRBV10-3	TRBJ2-1	.	TGTGCCATCTCACGGTTAGCGTACAATGAGCAGTTCTTC	CAISRLAYNEQFF
.	TRBV27	TRBJ2-2	TRBD2	TGTGCCAGCAGTCCCGGGACTAGCGTTTCCGGGGAGCTGTTTTTT	CASSPGTSVSGELFF
.	TRBV10-3	TRBJ2-7	TRBD2	TGTGCCATCAGTGAGTCTGCTAGCGGGAGCACCTACGAGCAGTACTTC	CAISESASGSTYEQYF
.	TRBV5-1	TRBJ2-7	TRBD1	TGCGCCAGCAGCCAACGGACAGGTGAATACGAGCAGTACTTC	CASSQRTGEYEQYF
many	TRBV10-3	TRBJ2-3	.	TGTGCCATCAGTGAGGGCCGGGGGGCGGATACGCAGTATTTT	CAISEGRGADTQYF
.	TRBV5-1	TRBJ2-1	TRBD1	TGCGCCAGCAGCATTACAGGGGGTGGAGTGGATGAGCAGTTCTTC	CASSITGGGVDEQFF
.	TRBV12-3/TRBV12-4	TRBJ2-1	TRBD2	TGTGCCAGCAGCCTTGGCCCGGGACTACCTGAGCAGTTCTTC	CASSLGPGLPEQFF
.	TRBV2	TRBJ2-3	.	TGTACCAGCCCGCCTCCCGACAGGGTACGGATAGCGGGATCAGATACGCAGTATTTT	CTSPPPDRVRIAGSDTQYF
many	TRBV5-1	TRBJ2-1	TRBD2	TGCGCCAGCAGCTTGACTAGCGGAGATTACAATGAGCAGTTCTTC	CASSLTSGDYNEQFF
many	TRBV5-1	TRBJ2-7	.	TGCGCCAGCAGCGAAAACTCGGGTTTATTATACGAGCAGTACTTC	CASSENSGLLYEQYF
once	TRBV7-9	TRBJ2-5	.	TGTGCCAGCAGCTTAGCTACGGTTCAAGAAGAGACCCAGTACTTC	CASSLATVQEETQYF
.	TRBV11-2	TRBJ2-1	.	TGTGCCAGCAGCTTAGAGGGGAGATTAACAGGGTTCCCCGAGCAGTTCTTC	CASSLEGRLTGFPEQFF
few	TRBV7-9	TRBJ2-7	TRBD1	TGTGCCAGCAGCACGACAGGGGCCAGTAGGGATTCCTACGAGCAGTACTTC	CASSTTGASRDSYEQYF
.	TRBV12-3/TRBV12-4	TRBJ1-6	.	TGTGCCAGCAGTTTAGGGGTCGGTGGTAGATCACCCCTCCACTTT	CASSLGVGGRSPLHF
few	TRBV7-3	TRBJ2-6	TRBD1	TGTGCCAGCAGCCTCTGGACAGGCCACTCTGGGGCCAACGTCCTGACTTTC	CASSLWTGHSGANVLTF
few	TRBV20-1	TRBJ2-7	TRBD1	TGCAGTGCTGACGATGCGGTGGACAGGGACTACGAGCAGTACTTC	CSADDAVDRDYEQYF